This T cell receptor (beta chain) derives from a study of cytomegalovirus exposure and HLA in healthy donors. The CDR3 runs to 15 residues. The germline V gene encodes CDR1 SGDLS and CDR2 YYNGEE. Study findings and constraints: In a later analysis, several top co-occurrence clusters appeared linked to parvovirus B19, influenza, CMV and Epstein-Barr virus. In a later analysis, compared with equally common non-associated chains, HLA-associated beta chains were more expanded.

The PCR made use of 60 Vbeta and 13 Jbeta primers. The protocol was immunoSEQ multiplex PCR, while the TCRdb copy is restricted to in-frame clones and leaves out a portion. In the table there are roughly 250,000 clones, approximately 84% of which are singletons. Comments on this clone: Its matching antigen is unknown. One end of the junction varies from germline; a read error may be responsible.

This clonotype was obtained from a woman aged 40 to 50 in good health and CMV-seropositive. The specimen sequenced was PBMCs. V is TRBV9 and J is TRBJ2-2, with 11 bases lining up with TRBD2. CDR3 region: CASSLAGGLPGELFF. In DNA form, the CDR3 reads TGTGCCAGCTCCTTAGCGGGAGGGTTACCCGGGGAGTTGTTTTTT. Based on the CDR3 plus reference TRBV9 and TRBJ2-2, the full variable domain is DSGVTQTPKHLITATGQRVTLRCSPRSGDLSVYWYQQSLDQGLQFLIQYYNGEERAKGNILERFSAQQFPDLHSELNLSSLELGDSALYFCASSLAGGLPGELFFGEGSRLTVL.